These 5 T cell receptor beta chains were all obtained from the same sample, sequenced in a study of T cell clonotyping in hematopoietic cell transplantation. Time point indicated: recipient sample about 28 days before transplant, after cytoreduction. Profiled with immunoSEQ multiplex PCR; TCRdb holds only in-frame clones, not every one. This table holds 45,000 or so clones, roughly four fifths found once. The specimen comprised peripheral blood mononuclear cells, sampled before stem cell transplant. The receptor set was obtained from a man aged 55 to 70 with myelodysplastic syndrome. Some clones in this sample may be carry-over from other donors' samples.

The rearrangement uses TRBV7-9 and TRBJ2-5; D is unresolved. The V end was cut by 5 bases, the J end by 5 bases, with 9 bases between. Germline CDR1 is SEHNR and CDR2 is FQNEAQ (reference sequence). The CDR3 consists of 12 residues. This CDR3 reads CASSPRGETQYF. The CDR3 region has the DNA TGTGCCAGCAGCCCCCGAGGCGAGACCCAGTACTTC.

The rearrangement links TRBV19 to TRBJ1-5; D is undetermined. CDR1 LNHDA and CDR2 SQIVND come from the germline V gene (reference sequence). Trimming left V 9 bases short and J 4 bases short, with 10 bases between. The CDR3 has 12 residues. The CDR3 sequence is CASTSVNQPQHF. Written as DNA, the CDR3 is TGTGCCAGCACCAGCGTGAATCAGCCCCAGCATTTT. Full variable domain (rest looked up from reference TRBV19 and TRBJ1-5): DGGITQSPKYLFRKEGQNVTLSCEQNLNHDAMYWYRQDPGQGLRLIYYSQIVNDFQKGDIAEGYSVSREKKESFPLTVTSAQKNPTAFYLCASTSVNQPQHFGDGTRLSIL.

This clone came up a few times. CDR3 sequence: CASSLFSANTGELFF. CDR3 DNA sequence: TGCGCCAGCAGCTTGTTCAGTGCGAACACCGGGGAGCTGTTTTTT. This chain links TRBV5-1 with TRBJ2-2, with unresolved D. Looked up from germline, CDR1 is SGHRS and CDR2 is YFSETQ. The V and J ends lost 1 base and 0 bases respectively, with 7 bases between them. The CDR3 is 15 residues long.

The J gene is TRBJ1-1, the V gene TRBV6-6; unclear D gene. Germline lookup yields CDR1 MNHNY and CDR2 SVGAGI (reference sequence). The CDR3 length is 10 residues. V was trimmed by 4 bases and J by 8 bases, leaving 5 bases between them. The CDR3 DNA reads TGTGCCAGCAGTTCCGCCGAAGCTTTCTTT. This translates into CASSSAEAFF.

This clone was counted a few times. The V and J genes are TRBV6-5 and TRBJ1-4, with unresolved D. This CDR3 is 16 amino acids long. The V end was cut by 0 bases, the J end by 6 bases, with 14 bases between. Germline V CDR1 and CDR2: MNHEY, SVGAGI. This CDR3 reads CASSYSTTTVYEKLFF. The CDR3 DNA sequence: TGTGCCAGCAGTTACTCGACGACAACAGTTTATGAAAAACTGTTTTTT.